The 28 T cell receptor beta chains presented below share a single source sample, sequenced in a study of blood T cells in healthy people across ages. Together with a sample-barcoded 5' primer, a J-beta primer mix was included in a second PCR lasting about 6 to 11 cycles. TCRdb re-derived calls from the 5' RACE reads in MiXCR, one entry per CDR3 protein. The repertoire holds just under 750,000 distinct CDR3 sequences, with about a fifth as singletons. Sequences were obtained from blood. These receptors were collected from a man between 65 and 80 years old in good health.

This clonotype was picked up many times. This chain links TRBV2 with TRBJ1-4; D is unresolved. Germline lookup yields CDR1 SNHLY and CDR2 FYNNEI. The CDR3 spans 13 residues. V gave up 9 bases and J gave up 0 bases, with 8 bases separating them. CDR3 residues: CASRRATNEKLFF. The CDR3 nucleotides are TGTGCCAGTCGACGAGCAACTAATGAAAAACTGTTTTTT.

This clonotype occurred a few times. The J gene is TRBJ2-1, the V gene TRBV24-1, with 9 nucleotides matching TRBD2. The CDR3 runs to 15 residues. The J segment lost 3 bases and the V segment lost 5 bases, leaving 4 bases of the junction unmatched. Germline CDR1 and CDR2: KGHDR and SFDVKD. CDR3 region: CATSAGAGGYNEQFF. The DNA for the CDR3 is TGTGCCACCAGTGCCGGAGCGGGGGGCTACAATGAGCAGTTCTTC.

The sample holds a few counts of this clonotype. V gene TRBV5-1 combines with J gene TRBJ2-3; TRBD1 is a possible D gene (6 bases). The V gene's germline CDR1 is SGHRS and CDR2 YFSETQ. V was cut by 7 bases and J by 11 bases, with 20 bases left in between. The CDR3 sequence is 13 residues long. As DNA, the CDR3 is TGCGCCAGCGGCCCACAGGGACCGATTGAGCAGTATTTT. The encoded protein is CASGPQGPIEQYF.

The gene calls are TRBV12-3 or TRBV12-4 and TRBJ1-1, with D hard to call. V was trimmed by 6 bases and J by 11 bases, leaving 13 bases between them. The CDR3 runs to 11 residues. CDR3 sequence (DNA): TGTGCCAGCAGCTATCAGTTCGGGGCTTTCTTT. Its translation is CASSYQFGAFF.

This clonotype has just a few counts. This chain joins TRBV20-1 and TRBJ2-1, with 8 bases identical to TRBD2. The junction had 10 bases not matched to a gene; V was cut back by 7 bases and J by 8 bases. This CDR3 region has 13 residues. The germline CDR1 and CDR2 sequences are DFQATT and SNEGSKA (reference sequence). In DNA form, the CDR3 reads TGCAGTGGGCCGGGACTAGGAGGGGATGAGCAGTTCTTC. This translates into CSGPGLGGDEQFF.

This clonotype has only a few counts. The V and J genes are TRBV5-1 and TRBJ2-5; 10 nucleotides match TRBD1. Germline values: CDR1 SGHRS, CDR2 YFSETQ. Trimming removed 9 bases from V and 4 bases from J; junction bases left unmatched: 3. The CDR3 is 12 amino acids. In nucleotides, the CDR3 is TGCGCCACCCGGGACAGGGGAGAGACCCAGTACTTC. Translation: CATRDRGETQYF.

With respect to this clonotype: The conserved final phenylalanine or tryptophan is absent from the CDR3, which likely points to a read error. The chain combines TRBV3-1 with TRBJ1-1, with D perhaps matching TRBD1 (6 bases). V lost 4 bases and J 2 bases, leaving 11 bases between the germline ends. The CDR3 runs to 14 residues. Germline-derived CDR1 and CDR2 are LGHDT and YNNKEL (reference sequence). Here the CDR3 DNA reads TGTGCCAGCAGCCTACGGACAGTAAACACTGAAGCTTTCCTT. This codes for CASSLRTVNTEAFL.

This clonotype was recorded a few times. CDR3 sequence reads: CSASLREGLGLQFF. CDR3 nucleotides: TGCAGTGCTAGTCTGCGGGAGGGGTTAGGACTCCAGTTCTTC. The V call is TRBV20-1, the J call TRBJ2-7, with 9 bases that match TRBD2. The DNA end lines up better with TRBJ2-1; the J call may be wrong. The CDR3 extends over 14 amino acids. Germline lookup yields CDR1 DFQATT and CDR2 SNEGSKA (reference sequence).

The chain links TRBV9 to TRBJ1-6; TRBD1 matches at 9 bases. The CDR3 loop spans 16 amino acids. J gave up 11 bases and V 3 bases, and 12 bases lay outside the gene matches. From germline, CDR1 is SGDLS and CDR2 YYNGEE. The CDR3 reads CASSAGWGTGMAPLHF. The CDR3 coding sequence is TGTGCCAGCAGCGCCGGGTGGGGGACAGGGATGGCACCCCTCCACTTT.

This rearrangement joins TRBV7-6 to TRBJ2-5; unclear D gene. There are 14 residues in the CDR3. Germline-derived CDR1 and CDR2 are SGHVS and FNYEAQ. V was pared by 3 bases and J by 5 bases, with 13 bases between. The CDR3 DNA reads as TGTGCCAGCAGCTTCCCCAATTATAGGGAGACCCAGTACTTC. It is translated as CASSFPNYRETQYF. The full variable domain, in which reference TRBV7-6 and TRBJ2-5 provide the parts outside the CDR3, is GAGVSQSPRYKVTKRGQDVALRCDPISGHVSLYWYRQALGQGPEFLTYFNYEAQQDKSGLPNDRFSAERPEGSISTLTIQRTEQRDSAMYRCASSFPNYRETQYFGPGTRLLVL.

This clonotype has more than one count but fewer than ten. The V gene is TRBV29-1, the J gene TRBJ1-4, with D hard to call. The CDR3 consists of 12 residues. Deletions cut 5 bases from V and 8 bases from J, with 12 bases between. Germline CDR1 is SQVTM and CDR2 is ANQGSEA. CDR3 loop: CSVNLIGEKLFF. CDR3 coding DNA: TGCAGCGTTAACCTGATAGGAGAAAAACTGTTTTTT.

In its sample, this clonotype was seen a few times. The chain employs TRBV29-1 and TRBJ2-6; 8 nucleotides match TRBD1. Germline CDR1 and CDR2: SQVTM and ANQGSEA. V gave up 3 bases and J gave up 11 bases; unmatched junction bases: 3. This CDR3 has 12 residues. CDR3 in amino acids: CSVEGTGYVLTF. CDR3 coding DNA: TGCAGCGTTGAGGGGACAGGCTACGTCCTGACTTTC. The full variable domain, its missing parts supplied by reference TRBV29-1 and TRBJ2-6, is SAVISQKPSRDICQRGTSLTIQCQVDSQVTMMFWYRQQPGQSLTLIATANQGSEATYESGFVIDKFPISRPNLTFSTLTVSNMSPEDSSIYLCSVEGTGYVLTFGAGSRLTVL.

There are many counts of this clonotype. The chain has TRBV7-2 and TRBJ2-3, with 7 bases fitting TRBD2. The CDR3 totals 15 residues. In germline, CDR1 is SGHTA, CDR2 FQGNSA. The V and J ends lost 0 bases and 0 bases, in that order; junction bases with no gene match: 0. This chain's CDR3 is CASSLASGSTDTQYF. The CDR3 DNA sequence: TGTGCCAGCAGCTTAGCTAGCGGGAGCACAGATACGCAGTATTTT.

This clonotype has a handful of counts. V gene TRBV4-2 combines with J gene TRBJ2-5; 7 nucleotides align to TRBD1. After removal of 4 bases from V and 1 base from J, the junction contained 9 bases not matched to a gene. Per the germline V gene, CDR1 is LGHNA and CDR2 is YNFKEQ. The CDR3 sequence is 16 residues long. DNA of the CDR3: TGTGCCAGCAGCCCCTTAGCTCCAGGGGGCCAAGAGACCCAGTACTTC. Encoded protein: CASSPLAPGGQETQYF.

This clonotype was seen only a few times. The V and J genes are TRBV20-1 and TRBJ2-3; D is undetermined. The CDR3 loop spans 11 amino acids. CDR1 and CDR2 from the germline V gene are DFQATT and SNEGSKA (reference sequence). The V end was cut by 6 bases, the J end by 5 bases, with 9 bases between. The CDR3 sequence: CSAQTIDTQYF. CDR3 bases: TGCAGTGCCCAAACAATAGATACGCAGTATTTT.

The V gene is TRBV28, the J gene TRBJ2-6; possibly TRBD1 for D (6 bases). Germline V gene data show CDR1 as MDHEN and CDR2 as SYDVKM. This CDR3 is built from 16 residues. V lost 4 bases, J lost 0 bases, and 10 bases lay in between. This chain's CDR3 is CASSSGQPSGANVLTF. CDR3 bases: TGTGCCAGCAGTTCAGGACAGCCCTCTGGGGCCAACGTCCTGACTTTC. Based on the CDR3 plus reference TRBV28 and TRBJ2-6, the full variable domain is DVKVTQSSRYLVKRTGEKVFLECVQDMDHENMFWYRQDPGLGLRLIYFSYDVKMKEKGDIPEGYSVSREKKERFSLILESASTNQTSMYLCASSSGQPSGANVLTFGAGSRLTVL.

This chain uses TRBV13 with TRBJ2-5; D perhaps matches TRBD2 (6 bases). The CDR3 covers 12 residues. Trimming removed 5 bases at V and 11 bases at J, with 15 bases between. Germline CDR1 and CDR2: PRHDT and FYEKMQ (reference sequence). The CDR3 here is CASSPREREQYF. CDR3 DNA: TGTGCCAGCAGCCCCCGGGAGAGGGAGCAGTACTTC. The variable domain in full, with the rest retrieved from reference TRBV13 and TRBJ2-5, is AAGVIQSPRHLIKEKRETATLKCYPIPRHDTVYWYQQGPGQDPQFLISFYEKMQSDKGSIPDRFSAQQFSDYHSELNMSSLELGDSALYFCASSPREREQYFGPGTRLLVL.

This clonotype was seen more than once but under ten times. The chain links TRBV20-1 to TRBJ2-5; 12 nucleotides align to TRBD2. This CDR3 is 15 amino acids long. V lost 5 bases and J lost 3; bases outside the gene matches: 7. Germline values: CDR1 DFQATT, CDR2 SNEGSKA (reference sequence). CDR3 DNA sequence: TGCAGTGCTCCCCTCCGGACTAGCGGGAAAGAGACCCAGTACTTC. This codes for CSAPLRTSGKETQYF.

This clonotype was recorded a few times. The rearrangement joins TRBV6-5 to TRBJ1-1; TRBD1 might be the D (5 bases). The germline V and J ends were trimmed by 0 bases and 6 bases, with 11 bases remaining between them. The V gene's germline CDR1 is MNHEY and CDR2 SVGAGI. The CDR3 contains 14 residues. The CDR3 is CASSYSTVSAEAFF. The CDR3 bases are TGTGCCAGCAGTTACTCGACAGTCAGCGCTGAAGCTTTCTTT.

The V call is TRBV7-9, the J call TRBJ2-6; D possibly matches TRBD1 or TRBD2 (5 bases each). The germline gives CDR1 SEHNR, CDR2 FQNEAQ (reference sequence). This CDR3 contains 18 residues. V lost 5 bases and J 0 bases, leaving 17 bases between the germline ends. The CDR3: CASSQQRDRSSGANVLTF. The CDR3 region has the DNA TGTGCCAGCAGCCAACAACGGGACCGAAGCTCTGGGGCCAACGTCCTGACTTTC.

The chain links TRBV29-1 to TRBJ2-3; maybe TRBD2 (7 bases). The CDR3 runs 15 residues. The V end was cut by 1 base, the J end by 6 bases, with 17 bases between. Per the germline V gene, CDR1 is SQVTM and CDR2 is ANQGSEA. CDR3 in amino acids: CSVEGRGARMDTQYF. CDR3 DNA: TGCAGCGTTGAAGGCCGGGGGGCTCGGATGGATACGCAGTATTTT.

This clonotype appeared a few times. The CDR3 loop reads CASSPLAGIADTQYF. In DNA form, the CDR3 reads TGTGCCAGCAGCCCACTAGCGGGAATCGCAGATACGCAGTATTTT. The chain combines TRBV14 with TRBJ2-3; 10 nucleotides line up with TRBD2. CDR3 length equals 15 residues. After removal of 4 bases from V and 4 bases from J, the junction contained 5 bases not matched to a gene. The germline CDR1 and CDR2 sequences are SGHDN and FVKESK.

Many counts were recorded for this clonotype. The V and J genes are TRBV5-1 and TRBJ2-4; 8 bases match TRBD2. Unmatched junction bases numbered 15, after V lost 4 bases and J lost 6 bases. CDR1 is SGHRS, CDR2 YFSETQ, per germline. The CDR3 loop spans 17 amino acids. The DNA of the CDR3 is TGCGCCAGCAGCGGCGGACTAGCTGCGGGGTCGGGAAACATTCAGTACTTC. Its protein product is CASSGGLAAGSGNIQYF.

The CDR3 loop is CASLAGVYTDTQYF. The CDR3 region has the DNA TGTGCCAGCCTGGCGGGGGTGTACACAGATACGCAGTATTTT. The genes are TRBV28 and TRBJ2-3, with 7 nucleotides matching TRBD2. Germline CDR1 reads MDHEN; CDR2 reads SYDVKM. This CDR3 is built from 14 residues. The junction had 7 bases not matched to a gene; V was cut back by 8 bases and J by 2 bases. The variable domain in full, completed from reference TRBV28 and TRBJ2-3, reads DVKVTQSSRYLVKRTGEKVFLECVQDMDHENMFWYRQDPGLGLRLIYFSYDVKMKEKGDIPEGYSVSREKKERFSLILESASTNQTSMYLCASLAGVYTDTQYFGPGTRLTVL.

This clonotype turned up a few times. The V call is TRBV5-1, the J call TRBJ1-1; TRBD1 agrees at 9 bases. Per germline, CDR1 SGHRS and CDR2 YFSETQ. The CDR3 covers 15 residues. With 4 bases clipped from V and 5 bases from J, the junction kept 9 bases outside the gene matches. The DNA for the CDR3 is TGCGCCAGCAGCACACAGGGACAGGGCGGGACTGAAGCTTTCTTT. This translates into CASSTQGQGGTEAFF.

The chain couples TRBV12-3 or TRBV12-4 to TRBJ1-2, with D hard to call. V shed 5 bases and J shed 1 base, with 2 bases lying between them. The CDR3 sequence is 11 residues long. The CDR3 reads CASSNNYGYTF. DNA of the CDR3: TGTGCCAGCAGTAATAACTATGGCTACACCTTC.

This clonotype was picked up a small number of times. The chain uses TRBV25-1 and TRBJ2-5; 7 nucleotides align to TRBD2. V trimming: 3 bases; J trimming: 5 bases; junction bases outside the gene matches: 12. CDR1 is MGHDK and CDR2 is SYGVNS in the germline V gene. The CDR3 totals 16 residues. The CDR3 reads CASSEAGAGVGETQYF. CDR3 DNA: TGTGCCAGCAGTGAGGCCGGTGCGGGAGTTGGCGAGACCCAGTACTTC.

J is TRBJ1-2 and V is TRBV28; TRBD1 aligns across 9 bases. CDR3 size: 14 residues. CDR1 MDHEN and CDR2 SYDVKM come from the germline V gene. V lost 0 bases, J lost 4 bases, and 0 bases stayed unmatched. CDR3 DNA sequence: TGTGCCAGCAGTTTATGGGACAGGGGCTATGGCTACACCTTC. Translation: CASSLWDRGYGYTF.